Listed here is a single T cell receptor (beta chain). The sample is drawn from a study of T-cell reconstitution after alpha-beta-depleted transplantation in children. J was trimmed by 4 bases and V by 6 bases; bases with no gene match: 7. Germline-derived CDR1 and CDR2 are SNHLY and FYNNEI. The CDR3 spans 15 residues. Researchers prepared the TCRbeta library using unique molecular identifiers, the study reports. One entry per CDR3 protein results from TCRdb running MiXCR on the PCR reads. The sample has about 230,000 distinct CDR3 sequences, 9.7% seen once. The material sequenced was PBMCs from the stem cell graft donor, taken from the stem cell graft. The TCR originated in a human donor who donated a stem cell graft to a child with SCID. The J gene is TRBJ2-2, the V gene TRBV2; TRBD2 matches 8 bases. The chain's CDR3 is CASRRLASTTGELFF. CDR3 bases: TGTGCCAGCAGACGACTAGCGTCGACCACCGGGGAGCTGTTTTTT.